This T cell receptor (beta chain) emerged from a study of naive and memory T cell subsets. Study-wide results and caveats: A few larger clonotypes appeared in naive repertoires, especially CD8, possibly memory cells re-expressing CD45RA. TCR abundance followed a power law differing between naive and memory subsets. Activation and differentiation may alter RNA-based TCR counts. Over 90% of naive TCR sequences appeared only once, unlike memory subsets. Naive and memory repertoire findings lacked a ground truth for validation.

Per the germline V gene, CDR1 is DFQATT and CDR2 is SNEGSKA (reference sequence). V was shortened by 0 bases and J by 4 bases, with 12 bases between the two germline ends. The CDR3 is 14 residues long. An equimolar mix of two oligonucleotides served as the beta constant-region primer for TRBC1 and TRBC2. The ligated cDNA underwent four PCR rounds using SP2 and nested alpha and beta constant-region primers. MiXCR, applied by TCRdb to the UMI-ligation and nested PCR reads, yields one record per CDR3 protein. This sample has more than 95,000 distinct CDR3 sequences, with 13% to 15% found just once. With regard to this clonotype: The target antigen is unknown.

V gene TRBV20-1 combines with J gene TRBJ1-1; tentative D call: TRBD1 (6 bases). The clonotype comes from a human donor in good health. The sequencing sample was made of naive CD8+ T cells from blood. The DNA of the CDR3 is TGCAGTGCTAGAGATCCTAAGGGGGGCACTGAAGCTTTCTTT. Translating gives CSARDPKGGTEAFF.